This TCR beta chain was retrieved from a study of shared clonotypes between healthy human individuals (dated by TCRdb to about 2020). Regarding the complete study: The cohort included three men and two women between 18 and 49 years of age. Per donor, three plates each were used for CD4 naive and CD4 memory, two for CD8 naive, and one for CD8 memory. The study deeply sequenced blood TCR repertoires of roughly five healthy adults to estimate repertoire size and the extent of clonotype sharing between individuals. To increase sequencing depth and limit assay-specific biases, TCR repertoire library preparation and sequencing were carried out by different laboratories using diverse techniques. Between about 0.8 and 9 billion PBMCs per donor were obtained by leukapheresis. Points the paper makes about the study in general: Only blood was sampled, and tissue TCR repertoires likely differ from those in blood. Larger estimated clonotype richness was generally found for naive subsets than for memory subsets. Compared with non-shared clonotypes, clonotypes shared by all four sorted-subset donors had higher generation probabilities. Roughly 5% of naive CD4, around 3.6% of naive CD8, approximately 2% of memory CD4, and 0.4% of memory CD8 clonotypes were shared across several donors. Even with the large sequencing depth, rarefaction of the sorted-subset datasets indicated that sequencing was incomplete. Based on pairwise subsampling, the degree of clonotype sharing among donors was expected to be affected by sequencing depth. Because the study included a small number of donors, the genetic and exposure-history diversity represented was limited.

Reading from cysteine to phenylalanine, the CDR3 counts 14 amino acids. The entry retains the CDR3 DNA only, 42 bases that are in frame from base 1. V drops 7 bases and J drops 6 bases, leaving 19 bases in between. Per the germline V gene, SNHLY is the CDR1 and FYNNEI is the CDR2. CD8 naive samples were CD45RO-negative cells positively selected for CCR7, giving a CD45RA+CCR7+ population that excluded TemRA cells. The donors were healthy, HIV-negative adults with no recently reported acute infections or vaccinations. All donors were Caucasian adults living in Nashville, Tennessee, USA. After blood collection by leukapheresis, PBMCs were isolated using Ficoll-Histopaque density gradient centrifugation and then cryopreserved in the vapor phase of liquid nitrogen. Analytical flow cytometry was used to check the purity and quantity of every magnetically sorted T cell population. Genomic DNA was isolated from each sorted fraction and quantified by UV absorbance on a Nanodrop 2000c.

Using the deep immunoSEQ assay, multiplex PCR amplified TCR CDR3 regions from genomic DNA. Extracted genomic DNA from each cell subset was spread evenly across all wells of several immunoSEQ 96-well plates, with each plate serving as a replicate. Each replicate PCR for sorted subsets received roughly 0.2 ug genomic DNA, equal to around 32,000 T cell genomes. Purified libraries were measured with a Qubit 3.0 fluorometer, size-checked on a Bioanalyzer 2100, and measured again with the KAPA Library Quantification kit. Every immunoSEQ 96-well plate was sequenced on a dedicated single-read 150-cycle Illumina NextSeq 550 flow cell. The study's processing was this. Because the immunoSEQ output included only junctional sequences and no quality scores, the filtering could not be the same as the filtering used for full-length reads. Sequences were annotated with PyIR, a Python wrapper for IgBLAST v1.9, and V/J genes and CDR3 were assigned using IMGT germline references. Reads were removed for weak V/J assignments (E-value above 1e-6), missing CDR3, stop codons, out-of-frame junctions, or ambiguous translated residues. V3J clonotypes were defined as sequences sharing the same inferred V gene, J gene, and CDR3 amino acid sequence. Percentage overlap between repertoires was calculated by dividing the number of shared unique clonotypes by the size of the smaller repertoire. RTK rarefaction, the Chao1 estimator, and Recon v2.1 estimates of unobserved clonotypes were used to assess repertoire richness. Generation probabilities were computed with OLGA for all TCRbeta clonotypes obtained by the gDNA method from several donors. What TCRdb holds here is the immuneACCESS table cut down to in-frame rearrangements. Part of the clones is not present; checked against another copy, under half of the missing clones reflect an unresolved V gene, and the others are unexplained. V and J calls plus clone size are reproduced from that table; the DNA served to infer D and trimming. In all, the sample holds around 2,000,000 clones, and about 95% of those were seen once. Of the sample, 1.2% falls within the top ten clones.

Points on this clone: Its binding antigen is unknown. No base qualities exist here, and no much larger clone lies one base off it.

The clonotype comes from a man aged 18 to 35 in good health. The receptor chain draws on TRBV2 and TRBJ2-7; D gene: possibly TRBD2, on 5 matching bases. Sample: naive CD8+ T cells sorted from blood. The sample's cell subset or site label is to be understood as: CD45RA+CCR7+. The CDR3 has the sequence CASTPAPTSFEQYF. The nucleotide sequence is given as TGTGCCAGCACCCCCGCCCCTACTAGTTTCGAGCAGTACTTC.